This T cell receptor beta chain derives from a study of OX40 agonist ivuxolimab in advanced cancers. Describing the broader study: Ivuxolimab was an agonistic, fully human IgG2 monoclonal antibody directed against OX40 (CD134), a costimulatory receptor. Intravenous ivuxolimab was administered to patients every 2 weeks at six dose levels: 0.01, 0.1, 0.3, 1.5, 3 and 10 mg/kg. Of the approximately 54 dose-escalation patients, hepatocellular carcinoma was present in about 19, melanoma in around 15, renal cell carcinoma in 9 and head and neck cancer in 9. In the dose-escalation cohort, approximately 83% of patients were male, and the mean age was 60 years with a range of roughly 20 to 79. Prior anti-PD-1, anti-PD-L1 or anti-CTLA-4 therapy was permitted, and approximately 40% of dose-escalation patients had received checkpoint inhibitors. Three dose-escalation patients achieved partial responses, one with hepatocellular carcinoma and two with cutaneous melanoma. Peripheral TCRbeta sequencing was intended to test whether TCR sequence diversity was altered and clonal T-cell expansion was caused by ivuxolimab. The paper covers the monotherapy dose-escalation part of the phase I ivuxolimab trial, which included N ≈ 52 patients.

Concerning this clone itself: Its antigen remains unidentified. Base qualities are not provided; no much larger clone lies one nucleotide away.

The study at large found these results: Partial responders in the 0.1-3.0 mg/kg groups had among the lowest normalized peripheral clonal expansion, especially among CD8+ T cells. Clonal expansion of both CD4+ and CD8+ blood T cells was observed from baseline to week 6 at doses 0.1 to 3.0 mg/kg. Antigen specificity was not determined for the clonally expanded peripheral T cells. Low levels of normalized T-cell clonal expansion were also seen in some nonresponding patients. After ivuxolimab, expanded clones were on average more numerous among CD8+ T cells than among CD4+ T cells.

For sequencing of the TCRbeta CDR3 region, genomic DNA was extracted from the sorted cells. TCRbeta CDR3 regions were sequenced using the immunoSEQ Assay. TCRdb holds this immuneACCESS table with in-frame rearrangements only. Some clones are missing; in checked studies, unresolved V genes explain under half, and the rest has no known cause. This sample lists roughly 92,000 clones; about 84% were detected once. Of the sample, 4.5% to 5.5% is held by the ten largest clones. The CDR1 and CDR2 encoded by the germline V gene are MNHEY and SVGAGI. V lost 6 bases and J lost 4 bases; the stretch between them is 16 bases long. Spanning cysteine to phenylalanine, the CDR3 consists of 15 amino acids. The read is trimmed to its CDR3 DNA, 45 bases read in frame from base 1. Patients with a history of autoimmune disease or receiving systemic immunosuppression were excluded from the trial. Peripheral blood for TCR sequencing was drawn from every dose cohort at baseline, at cycle 4 day 1 and at cycle 7 day 1. The samples were taken from a phase I, first-in-human, multicenter, open-label dose-escalation trial of ivuxolimab. Adults with locally advanced or metastatic melanoma, renal cell carcinoma, hepatocellular carcinoma or head and neck squamous cell carcinoma were enrolled in the trial. CD4+ and CD8+ T cells were sorted separately from peripheral blood before TCR sequencing.

The TCR originated in an adult with an advanced solid tumor such as melanoma, head and neck, liver or kidney cancer. The sequencing used CD4+ or CD8+ T cells sorted from blood, collected in a trial of the OX40 agonist ivuxolimab. The chain is encoded by TRBV6-5 joined to TRBJ1-3; the D region possibly corresponds to TRBD1 (5 bases align). The CDR3 in this case is CASRTDSFMGNTIYF. In nucleotide form, the sequence is TGTGCCAGCAGAACCGACAGCTTTATGGGAAACACCATATATTTT.